This T cell receptor beta chain was sequenced in a study of T cells in Graves' hyperthyroidism and ophthalmopathy (dated by TCRdb to about 2019). For the study in its entirety: Peripheral blood was sampled at the time of initial diagnosis, prior to any treatment. The study also compared thyroid tissue and blood T-cell repertoires from 5 to 7 Graves' hyperthyroidism patients. Prospective prediction of ophthalmopathy was tested in an independent validation cohort of 18 to 20 hyperthyroidism patients and some 17 patients who later progressed to ophthalmopathy. The paper describes TCR Vbeta CDR3 sequencing of fewer than 150 peripheral blood samples, made up of 43 ophthalmopathy patients, approximately 76 hyperthyroidism patients and roughly 17 progressor patients. The roughly 100 discovery patients were randomly split 7:3 into training and test sets. A discovery cohort of roughly 96 patients, 43 with Graves' ophthalmopathy and more than 55 with stable Graves' hyperthyroidism, was used to find distinguishing TCR V-J signatures. Once sampling was done, hyperthyroidism patients were given methimazole at a starting dose of 30 mg daily, whereas ophthalmopathy patients were given high-dose intravenous methylprednisolone.

At the junction V is shortened by 3 bases and J by 5 bases, with 19 bases in between. CDR1 and CDR2 (KGHSH, LQKENI) derive from the germline V gene. The CDR3 runs 16 amino acids, cysteine and phenylalanine included. The DNA shown is the 48-base CDR3, in frame from base 1. Findings and caveats that apply to the study as a whole: In validation, progression to ophthalmopathy was predicted by the model with more than 65% sensitivity and roughly 72% specificity, a median of around 6.5 months before onset. Ophthalmopathy was separated from stable hyperthyroidism by a 13 V-J signature model, with about 88% sensitivity and about 81% specificity obtained in cross-validation and 80%/75% obtained in testing. Most expanded thyroid clonotypes (frequency above 0.001) were also found in blood, which suggests that blood repertoires may mirror thyroid immune responses. No statistical method was used to fix the sample size in advance, and group allocation was not hidden from the investigators.

Many counts were recorded for this clonotype. Its cognate antigen has yet to be identified. There are no base qualities to consult, and no much larger clone falls within one base. The TCR beta CDR3 regions were amplified from RNA transcripts. A first-round RT-PCR of the TCR CDR3 used the HTBI primer set with the Qiagen OneStep RT-PCR kit. The libraries were constructed in a second round of multiplex PCR and then size-selected and purified. Paired-end sequencing of the libraries was performed with 100 bp reads on an Illumina HiSeq2000. In the original analysis: SOAPnuke was used to process the raw data, removing reads that contained adapters or uncalled bases, had a mean Phred below 15, or lacked an exact match to the constant primer or identifier. COPE v1.2.5 was used to merge high-quality paired reads, and clonotypes were defined as unique nucleotide sequences. MiTCR v1.1 was used to align the clonotypes against IMGT TRBV, TRBD and TRBJ reference segments. The analysis included only V-J combinations with a frequency above 0.0001, which together covered 98% to 99.2% of the repertoires. The TCS score was defined as the ratio of F50 (clonal expansion) to E x V (chaos), calculated using BLOSUM62-based TCRdist between CDR3 peptides within each V-J. Welch's t-statistics and random forest reduced roughly 540 V-J features to about 13, which were used in a naive Bayes classifier (R e1071). TCRdb cleaned the public reads at Q25 with fastp, built clones with MiXCR and kept in-frame beta chains. Duplicate CDR3 protein sequences are folded into a single record with the most common DNA and genes. These V and J calls are TCRdb output, not the study's own analysis. This sample has around 500,000 distinct CDR3 sequences in its table, and about 16% of those were observed once. The top ten constitute 25% to 30% of the sample.

In the ophthalmopathy patients, disease was moderately to severely active, with a Clinical Activity Score of 3 or more, a NOSPECS grade of 4 or more, and a duration of less than 3 months. Any patient with an uncontrolled infection, another autoimmune disease, pregnancy or lactation was excluded. Diagnoses relied on clinical symptoms, serum thyroxine and TRAb, thyroid ultrasound and orbital computed tomography. PBMCs were separated from about 10 ml of fresh peripheral blood using Ficoll-Paque density gradient centrifugation. Total RNA was extracted using Trizol reagent, and RNA quality was assessed on an Agilent 2100 Bioanalyzer.

The sample taken for sequencing was blood. This chain joins TRBV18 to TRBJ2-5; the D segment could be TRBD2, given 7 matching bases. The receptor's source is a woman in her twenties or thirties with Graves' ophthalmopathy. The CDR3 region reads CASSPPAFRGGETQYF. The base sequence is TGTGCCAGCTCACCCCCGGCCTTCAGGGGAGGGGAGACCCAGTACTTC. Reference TRBV18 and TRBJ2-5 genes cover what lies past the CDR3, so the full variable domain is NAGVMQNPRHLVRRRGQEARLRCSPMKGHSHVYWYRQLPEEGLKFMVYLQKENIIDESGMPKERFSAEFPKEGPSILRIQQVVRGDSAAYFCASSPPAFRGGETQYFGPGTRLLVL.